This T cell receptor (beta chain) originates from a study of CD8+CD57+ T cells in acquired aplastic anemia. Study-level background: When averaged, DNA from sorted CD4+ and CD8+ cells came to around 3.4 ug.

Concerning this clonotype: Its antigen is currently unknown.

Notes on the study in general: Under 35 was the count of CD8+ CDR3 sequences that patients shared with controls. Patients were compared with controls for CD8+ Simpson's diversity, and no significant difference emerged.

Genomic DNA acted as the template from which TCR beta VDJ combination and CDR3 sequence profiling were carried out. TCRdb independently ran MiXCR on the reads; one entry per CDR3 protein. The sample lists some 92,000 distinct CDR3 sequences; 55% to 80% were seen once. Patients who underwent sequencing had shown CD8+CD57+ cell expansion by flow cytometry. Each patient carried a diagnosis of severe acquired aplastic anemia. With 1 base removed from V and 5 bases from J, the gap between germline ends came to 10 bases. Germline assignment: CDR1 DFQATT and CDR2 SNEGSKA (reference sequence). The CDR3 is made up of 13 amino acids.

The sequence was obtained from a human donor with aplastic anemia. This chain joins TRBV20-1 and TRBJ2-3; D gene uncertain. Sequencing used sorted CD4+, CD8+, or CD8+CD57+ T cells (not recorded which) from PBMCs. CDR3 nucleotide sequence: TGCAGTGCTAGAGTAGGGCAGAAAGATACGCAGTATTTT. It translates to CSARVGQKDTQYF.